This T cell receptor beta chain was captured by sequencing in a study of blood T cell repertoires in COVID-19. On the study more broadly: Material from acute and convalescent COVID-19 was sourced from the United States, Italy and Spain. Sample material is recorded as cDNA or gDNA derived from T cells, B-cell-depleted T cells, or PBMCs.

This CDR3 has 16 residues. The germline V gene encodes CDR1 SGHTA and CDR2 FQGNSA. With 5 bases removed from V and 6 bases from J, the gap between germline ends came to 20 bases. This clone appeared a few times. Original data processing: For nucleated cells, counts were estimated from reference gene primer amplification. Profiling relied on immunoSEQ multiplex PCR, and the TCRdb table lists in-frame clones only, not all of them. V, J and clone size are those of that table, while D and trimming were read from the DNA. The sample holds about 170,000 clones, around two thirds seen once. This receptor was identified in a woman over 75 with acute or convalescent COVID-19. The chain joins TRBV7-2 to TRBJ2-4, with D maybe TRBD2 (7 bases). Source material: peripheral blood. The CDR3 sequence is CASSPMGGQGRNIQYF. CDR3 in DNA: TGTGCCAGCAGCCCGATGGGGGGGCAGGGGAGAAACATTCAGTACTTC.